The T cell receptor (beta chain) under discussion was sequenced for a study of cytomegalovirus exposure and HLA in healthy donors. Whole-study findings and limits: Rarity marked most TCR sequences, yet some public TCRs occurred in many donors. A previous analysis found most TCR beta V segments productive roughly 87% or roughly 30% of the time. Trimming of TCR beta V- and J-genes showed a link, identified in a later analysis, to a missense DCLRE1C variant.

PCR primers comprised 60 Vbeta and 13 Jbeta primers. Measured with immunoSEQ multiplex PCR; TCRdb has only the in-frame clones, and not every one. The sample carries approximately 210,000 clones, under 85% recorded once. As concerns this clone: Its specificity is not known.

With V trimmed by 6 bases and J by 1 base, 12 bases remained unmatched. The CDR3 sequence is 19 residues long. The germline gives CDR1 SGHAT, CDR2 FQNNGV. The sequenced sample consisted of PBMCs. The chain uses TRBV11-2 and TRBJ2-2; 12 nucleotides align to TRBD2. The TCR sequence derives from a woman in her 50s in good health and CMV-seropositive. The CDR3 protein is CASSQGATSGGVNTGELFF. CDR3 DNA: TGTGCCAGCAGTCAAGGGGCGACTAGCGGGGGCGTGAACACCGGGGAGCTGTTTTTT.